Listed below are T cell receptor beta chains from one sample, sequenced in a study of breast tumors, draining lymph nodes, adjacent tissues. TCRdb ran MiXCR on the multiplex PCR reads and lists one entry per CDR3 protein. The data show 150,000 to 200,000 distinct CDR3 sequences, approximately 30% seen once. The sample comprised axillary lymph node tissue. These TCRs come from a female donor with breast cancer. Some clones in this sample may be carry-over from other donors' samples. CDR3s include the opening cysteine and the closing phenylalanine or tryptophan. A D gene is named only where the DNA matches it firmly. Size is omitted from some rows. Given values are once, few, many or a class for expanded clones.

clone_size: NA
d_call: TRBD2
j_call: TRBJ2-4
v_call: TRBV28
cdr3_nt: TGTGCCAGCAGTTTCGGACTAGCGGGAGGGCCGGTCAAAAACATTCAGTACTTC
cdr3_aa: CASSFGLAGGPVKNIQYF

clone_size: many
d_call: TRBD2
j_call: TRBJ2-3
v_call: TRBV20-1
cdr3_nt: TGCAGTGCCGAGAGGGGCGGGAGGGCCACAGATACGCAGTATTTT
cdr3_aa: CSAERGGRATDTQYF

clone_size: many
d_call: TRBD2
j_call: TRBJ2-5
v_call: TRBV20-1
cdr3_nt: TGCAGTGCTAGAGATTTCGGCCGTAGCGGGAGAGGGAAAGAGACCCAGTACTTC
cdr3_aa: CSARDFGRSGRGKETQYF

clone_size: many
d_call: NA
j_call: TRBJ2-7
v_call: TRBV5-5
cdr3_nt: TGTGCCAGCAGCGTTAGGGGGGGCCCCTACGAGCAGTACTTC
cdr3_aa: CASSVRGGPYEQYF

clone_size: NA
d_call: TRBD2
j_call: TRBJ2-1
v_call: TRBV20-1
cdr3_nt: TGCAGTGCTAGAGATTTCCGCAAGCGGGGCGGCCAGGAGCAGTCCTTC
cdr3_aa: CSARDFRKRGGQEQSF

clone_size: NA
d_call: NA
j_call: TRBJ1-4
v_call: TRBV5-1
cdr3_nt: TGCGCCAGCAGCTTGGCCGGGGGAAAACTGTTTTTT
cdr3_aa: CASSLAGGKLFF

clone_size: many
d_call: TRBD2
j_call: TRBJ2-1
v_call: TRBV29-1
cdr3_nt: TGCAGCGGATACGGGGGGGACGGCTACAATGAGCAGTTCTTC
cdr3_aa: CSGYGGDGYNEQFF

clone_size: many
d_call: NA
j_call: TRBJ1-5
v_call: TRBV4-1
cdr3_nt: TGCGCCAGCAGCCAAGATGATCATAGCAATCAGCCCCAGCATTTT
cdr3_aa: CASSQDDHSNQPQHF

clone_size: NA
d_call: TRBD1
j_call: TRBJ2-4
v_call: TRBV5-5
cdr3_nt: TGTGCCAGCAGCTTGGACAGGGGGCTATGGTGGTACTTC
cdr3_aa: CASSLDRGLWWYF

clone_size: NA
d_call: NA
j_call: TRBJ1-5
v_call: TRBV6-1
cdr3_nt: TGTGCCAGCAGTCGACGGACGGTCGGAGGGGGCAATCAGCCCCAGCATTTT
cdr3_aa: CASSRRTVGGGNQPQHF

clone_size: NA
d_call: NA
j_call: TRBJ1-5
v_call: TRBV5-1
cdr3_nt: TGCGCCAGCAGCTTGTTAGCGGGAGGGAGGGGCAATCAGCCCCAGCATTTT
cdr3_aa: CASSLLAGGRGNQPQHF

clone_size: NA
d_call: NA
j_call: TRBJ1-1
v_call: TRBV7-9
cdr3_nt: TGTGCCAGCAGACGAATTAACCCGAACACTGAAGCTTTCTTT
cdr3_aa: CASRRINPNTEAFF

clone_size: many
d_call: NA
j_call: TRBJ1-5
v_call: TRBV19
cdr3_nt: TGTGCCAGTAGTATAGATTCCGGGTCCAAGCCCCAGCATTTT
cdr3_aa: CASSIDSGSKPQHF

clone_size: NA
d_call: TRBD1
j_call: TRBJ1-3
v_call: TRBV7-2
cdr3_nt: TGTGCCAGCAGCTTAGGGACAGGATATGGAACCACCATACATTTT
cdr3_aa: CASSLGTGYGTTIHF

clone_size: NA
d_call: NA
j_call: TRBJ2-2
v_call: TRBV18
cdr3_nt: TGTGCCAGCTCCCCAAGGGGGAGGAACACCGGGGAGCTGTTTTTT
cdr3_aa: CASSPRGRNTGELFF

clone_size: NA
d_call: TRBD2
j_call: TRBJ2-5
v_call: TRBV10-1
cdr3_nt: TGCGCCAGCAGCCCAGGACTAGCGGACCTACGAGAGACCCAGTACTTC
cdr3_aa: CASSPGLADLRETQYF

clone_size: NA
d_call: NA
j_call: TRBJ1-1
v_call: TRBV20-1
cdr3_nt: TGCAGTGCCAGCAGCGCTCCGGATTGGAACACTGAAGCTTTCTTT
cdr3_aa: CSASSAPDWNTEAFF

clone_size: NA
d_call: NA
j_call: TRBJ1-6
v_call: TRBV5-5
cdr3_nt: TGTGCCAGCAGCCAAATGCAGCCTTCACCCCTCCACTTT
cdr3_aa: CASSQMQPSPLHF

clone_size: NA
d_call: NA
j_call: TRBJ1-1
v_call: TRBV5-4
cdr3_nt: TGTGCCAGCAGCTTGAGGGGCAGGGGCACTGAAGCTTTCTTT
cdr3_aa: CASSLRGRGTEAFF

clone_size: NA
d_call: TRBD2
j_call: TRBJ2-7
v_call: TRBV27
cdr3_nt: TGTGCCAGCAGTTATAAGGGACTAGCGGGGGACCGTGGGTACGAGCAGTACTTC
cdr3_aa: CASSYKGLAGDRGYEQYF

clone_size: many
d_call: NA
j_call: TRBJ2-7
v_call: TRBV6-1
cdr3_nt: TGTGCCAGCAGTGCGGACAGTTGGGTCTACGAGCAGTACTTC
cdr3_aa: CASSADSWVYEQYF

clone_size: few
d_call: NA
j_call: TRBJ2-7
v_call: TRBV28
cdr3_nt: TGTGCCAGCAGTTTGGATGTTGGACTAAGCTCCTACGAGCAGTACTTC
cdr3_aa: CASSLDVGLSSYEQYF

clone_size: many
d_call: TRBD1
j_call: TRBJ2-7
v_call: TRBV6-1
cdr3_nt: TGTGCCAGCAGTGACCGGACAGGGACCTTCTACGAGCAGTACTTC
cdr3_aa: CASSDRTGTFYEQYF

clone_size: NA
d_call: NA
j_call: TRBJ2-7
v_call: TRBV7-9
cdr3_nt: NA
cdr3_aa: CASSIYLCSVGFIAGISYEQYF

clone_size: many
d_call: TRBD2
j_call: TRBJ2-5
v_call: TRBV7-9
cdr3_nt: TGTGCCAGCAGCCCGTCTAGCGGGAGGGCCGCGGAGACCCAGTACTTC
cdr3_aa: CASSPSSGRAAETQYF

clone_size: medium-sized
d_call: TRBD2
j_call: TRBJ2-7
v_call: TRBV4-2
cdr3_nt: TGTGCCAGCAGACCACTAGCGGGGGGCTCCTACGAGCAGTACTTC
cdr3_aa: CASRPLAGGSYEQYF

clone_size: NA
d_call: TRBD1
j_call: TRBJ1-2
v_call: TRBV7-3
cdr3_nt: TGTGCCAGCAGCCCGGGACAGGGATCTAACTATGGCTACACCTTC
cdr3_aa: CASSPGQGSNYGYTF

clone_size: many
d_call: TRBD2
j_call: TRBJ2-1
v_call: TRBV7-2
cdr3_nt: TGTGCCAGCAGCCCCAGGTTTGGGCTAGCGGGAATCAATGAGCAGTTCTTC
cdr3_aa: CASSPRFGLAGINEQFF

clone_size: many
d_call: NA
j_call: TRBJ1-4
v_call: TRBV19
cdr3_nt: TGTGCCAGTAGTATTAGGAGTTCAACTAATGAAAAACTGTTTTTT
cdr3_aa: CASSIRSSTNEKLFF

clone_size: NA
d_call: TRBD2
j_call: TRBJ2-3
v_call: TRBV7-3
cdr3_nt: TGTGCCAGCAGCTTAACGGGGGCTAGCGGGAGGGCTAGCACAGATACGCAGTATTTT
cdr3_aa: CASSLTGASGRASTDTQYF

clone_size: many
d_call: NA
j_call: TRBJ2-7
v_call: TRBV7-8
cdr3_nt: TGTGCCAGCAGCTTGACCCCCCGCGAGCAGTACTTC
cdr3_aa: CASSLTPREQYF

clone_size: NA
d_call: TRBD2
j_call: TRBJ2-3
v_call: TRBV9
cdr3_nt: TGTGCCAGCAGCGTCAAGGCGGGGGGTACGCAGTATTTT
cdr3_aa: CASSVKAGGTQYF

clone_size: NA
d_call: NA
j_call: TRBJ1-1
v_call: TRBV19
cdr3_nt: TGTGCCAGTAGCCGGAACGGTGGGGGCAGCGCTGAAGCTTTCTTT
cdr3_aa: CASSRNGGGSAEAFF

clone_size: many
d_call: TRBD2
j_call: TRBJ2-3
v_call: TRBV7-9
cdr3_nt: TGTGCCAGCAGAACTAGCGGAGTTACAGATACGCAGTATTTT
cdr3_aa: CASRTSGVTDTQYF

clone_size: many
d_call: NA
j_call: TRBJ2-7
v_call: TRBV6-1
cdr3_nt: TGTGCCAGCATCCGCGGGGCCTCCTACGAGCAGTACTTC
cdr3_aa: CASIRGASYEQYF

clone_size: NA
d_call: NA
j_call: TRBJ2-2
v_call: TRBV7-9
cdr3_nt: TGTGCCAGCAGCGCAACCATCGGGGAGCTGTTTTTT
cdr3_aa: CASSATIGELFF

clone_size: many
d_call: NA
j_call: TRBJ1-3
v_call: TRBV2
cdr3_nt: TGTGCCAGCAGGGAGCAAGGACAGCCCGGCGACACCATATATTTT
cdr3_aa: CASREQGQPGDTIYF